This is a list of T cell receptor beta chains from one sample in a study of cytomegalovirus exposure and HLA in healthy donors. Method: immunoSEQ multiplex PCR; TCRdb's copy keeps in-frame clones and lacks some. The sample lists 100,000 to 150,000 clones; 75% to 85% were seen once. Sample: PBMCs. The receptors shown here come from a man in his forties or fifties in good health and CMV-seronegative. The CDR3 runs from the conserved cysteine through the conserved F or W. Only part of the rows carry a size: once, few, many, or a class if the clone is expanded.

j_call | v_call | clone_size | cdr3_aa
TRBJ1-2 | TRBV5-6 | once | CASLKQGPSYGYTF
TRBJ1-2 | TRBV19 | . | CASSQNRGRVYGYTF
TRBJ2-2 | TRBV28 | few | CASSFGISALGELFF
TRBJ2-1 | TRBV19 | . | CASSSTGRRGNEQFF
TRBJ2-6 | TRBV4-2 | . | CASSQGGSGTGANVLTF
TRBJ2-7 | TRBV18 | . | CASSPRAPYEQYF
TRBJ2-7 | TRBV9 | . | CASSSGYEQYF
TRBJ1-5 | TRBV15 | . | CATSSIYANQPQHF
TRBJ1-5 | TRBV14 | . | CASSEGGLGPQHF
TRBJ2-2 | TRBV27 | . | CASTRGNTGELFF
TRBJ2-7 | TRBV7-2 | once | CASSFGQGLSYEQYF
TRBJ2-2 | TRBV4-1 | . | CASSQDRQGPTGELFF
TRBJ1-4 | TRBV4-1 | . | CASSQDTGTTNEKLFF
TRBJ2-6 | TRBV2 | many | CASSDNGANVLTF
TRBJ1-5 | TRBV6-5 | . | CASSQDTTNQPQHF